The TCR beta chain described here comes from a study of human T cells and chemical hapten exposure. Time point of the sample: patch test 1, 2 weeks after DPC sensitization. The treatment was: therapeutic diphenylcyclopropenone sensitization with weekly scalp DPC. Total RNA extraction was carried out from unfractionated whole blood. Each patch test followed a blood draw. This clonotype showed up just a few times. Trimming pared 6 bases from V and 1 base from J, leaving 18 bases between. The V gene's germline CDR1 is DFQATT and CDR2 SNEGSKA (reference sequence). This CDR3 is built from 15 residues. TCRdb used MiXCR to reprocess the RACE reads, holding one entry per CDR3 protein. The sample holds 30,000 to 40,000 distinct CDR3 sequences, around 6.8% seen once.

The chain is built from TRBV20-1 and TRBJ1-1, with a weak D call TRBD1 (5 bases). The input for sequencing was whole blood, taken in connection with sensitization to the hapten diphenylcyclopropenone (DPC). This sequence was found in a woman aged 25 to 39 with alopecia areata. Some clones in this sample may be carry-over from other donors' samples. The CDR3 coding sequence is TGCAGTGCCCCCGGGGGAAGAGGGTCGAACACTGAAGCTTTCTTT. Protein product: CSAPGGRGSNTEAFF.